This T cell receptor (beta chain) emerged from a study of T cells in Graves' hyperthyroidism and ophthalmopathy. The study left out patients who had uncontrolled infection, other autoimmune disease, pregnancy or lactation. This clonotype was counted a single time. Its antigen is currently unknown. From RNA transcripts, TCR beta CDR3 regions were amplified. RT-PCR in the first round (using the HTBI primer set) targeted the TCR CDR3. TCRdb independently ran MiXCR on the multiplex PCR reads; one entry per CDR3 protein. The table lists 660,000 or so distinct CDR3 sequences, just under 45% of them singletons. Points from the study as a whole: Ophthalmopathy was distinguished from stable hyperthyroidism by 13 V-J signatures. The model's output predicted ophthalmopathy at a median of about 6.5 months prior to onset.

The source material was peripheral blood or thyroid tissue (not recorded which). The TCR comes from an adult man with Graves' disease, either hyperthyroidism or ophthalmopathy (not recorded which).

The CDR3 sequence is CAIGNPTGTEQYF. CDR3 sequence (DNA): TGTGCCATCGGGAACCCAACAGGGACCGAGCAGTACTTC. The V and J genes are TRBV10-3 and TRBJ2-7; maybe TRBD1 (6 bases). The V end was cut by 8 bases, the J end by 6 bases, with 17 bases between. CDR1 and CDR2 (germline): ENHRY, SYGVKD. The CDR3 is 13 residues long.